The clone carrying this T cell receptor beta chain was recorded once. This likely came from a read error, as a far larger clone is one base away. This entry comes from a study of low-dose radiotherapy and immunotherapy resistance in tumors. About the research overall: The study delivered 0.5 Gy per fraction every 2 weeks to Cohort 1, totaling 6.5 Gy. Intravenous cyclophosphamide at 200 mg/m2 preceded radiation and immunotherapy by one day, every two weeks. The study gave Cohort 2 1 Gy per fraction every two weeks, totaling 13 Gy over 26 weeks.

Time point reported: after trial treatment. Noted treatment: LDRT plus nivolumab, ipilimumab, low-dose cyclophosphamide and aspirin (RACIN trial). Treatment combined nivolumab, ipilimumab, aspirin, low-dose cyclophosphamide and low-dose radiotherapy in a dose-escalation trial. Germline CDR1 reads SNHLY; CDR2 reads FYNNEI. Between the trimmed V and J ends, which lost 3 bases and 7 bases, there was a span of 19 bases. This CDR3 spans 15 amino acids. Primers used for first-strand cDNA, a TRAV- and TRBV-specific set, covered both alpha and beta chains. For amplifying TCRs, the PCR ran for around 20 cycles with Phusion, which was used together with a constant-region primer and the adapter on the V primers. MiXCR, applied by TCRdb to the reads, yields one record per CDR3 protein. Here the sample spans about 58,000 distinct CDR3 sequences, under 30% being singletons.

The receptor comes from a male donor with prostate cancer. The rearrangement links TRBV2 to TRBJ2-7; no firm D call. The sample here was PBMCs, taken after low-dose radiotherapy plus immunotherapy. CDR3 loop: CASSEPLSPTDEQYF. CDR3 DNA: TGTGCCAGCAGTGAGCCGCTATCCCCCACCGATGAGCAGTACTTC.